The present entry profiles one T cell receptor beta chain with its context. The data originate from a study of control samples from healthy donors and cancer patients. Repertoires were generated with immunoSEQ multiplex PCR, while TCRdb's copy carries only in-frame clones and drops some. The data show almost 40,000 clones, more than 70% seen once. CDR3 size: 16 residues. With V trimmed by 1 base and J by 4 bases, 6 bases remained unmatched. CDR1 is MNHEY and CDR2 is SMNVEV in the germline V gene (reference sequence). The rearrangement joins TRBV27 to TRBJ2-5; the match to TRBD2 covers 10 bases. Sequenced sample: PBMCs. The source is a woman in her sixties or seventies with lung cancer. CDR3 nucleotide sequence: TGTGCCAGCAGTTTATGGGGTAGCGGGGGGTCAGAGACCCAGTACTTC. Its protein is CASSLWGSGGSETQYF.